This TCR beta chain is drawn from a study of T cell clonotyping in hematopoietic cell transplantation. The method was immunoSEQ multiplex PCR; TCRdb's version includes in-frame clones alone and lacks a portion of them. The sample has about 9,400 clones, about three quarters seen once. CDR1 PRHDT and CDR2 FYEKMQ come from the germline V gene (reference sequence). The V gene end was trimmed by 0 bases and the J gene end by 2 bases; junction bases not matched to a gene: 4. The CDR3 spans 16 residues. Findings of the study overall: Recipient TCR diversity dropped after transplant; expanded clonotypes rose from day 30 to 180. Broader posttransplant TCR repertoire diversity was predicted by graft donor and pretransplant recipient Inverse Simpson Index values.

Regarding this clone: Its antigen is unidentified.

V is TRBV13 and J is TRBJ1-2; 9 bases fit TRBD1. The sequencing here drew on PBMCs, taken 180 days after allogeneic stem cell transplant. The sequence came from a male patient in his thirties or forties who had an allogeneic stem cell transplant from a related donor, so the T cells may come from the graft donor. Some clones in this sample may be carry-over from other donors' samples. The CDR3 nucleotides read TGTGCCAGCAGCTTAGGCCGGGACAGGGAGAACTATGGCTACACCTTC. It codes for CASSLGRDRENYGYTF.